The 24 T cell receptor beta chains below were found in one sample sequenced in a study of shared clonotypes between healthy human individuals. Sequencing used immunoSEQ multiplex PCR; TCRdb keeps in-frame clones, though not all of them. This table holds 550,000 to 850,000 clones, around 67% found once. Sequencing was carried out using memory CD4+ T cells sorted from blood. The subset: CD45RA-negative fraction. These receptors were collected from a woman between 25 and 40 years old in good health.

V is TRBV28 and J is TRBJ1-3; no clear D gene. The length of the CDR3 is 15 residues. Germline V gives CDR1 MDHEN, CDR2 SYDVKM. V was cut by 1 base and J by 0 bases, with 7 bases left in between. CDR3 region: CASSLFPGSGNTIYF. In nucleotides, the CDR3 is TGTGCCAGCAGTTTATTCCCTGGCTCTGGAAACACCATATATTTT.

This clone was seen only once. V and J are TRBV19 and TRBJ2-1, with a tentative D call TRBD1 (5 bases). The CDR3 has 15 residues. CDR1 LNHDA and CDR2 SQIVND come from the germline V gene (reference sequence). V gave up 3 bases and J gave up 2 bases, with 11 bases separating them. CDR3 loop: CASSISQGAYNEQFF. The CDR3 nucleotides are TGTGCCAGTAGTATCTCCCAGGGCGCCTACAATGAGCAGTTCTTC.

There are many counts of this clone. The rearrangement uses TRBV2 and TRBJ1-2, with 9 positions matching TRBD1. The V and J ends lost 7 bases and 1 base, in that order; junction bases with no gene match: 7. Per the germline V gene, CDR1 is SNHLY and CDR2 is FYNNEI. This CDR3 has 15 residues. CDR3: CASNGGQGNNYGYTF. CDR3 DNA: TGTGCCAGCAATGGGGGACAGGGAAATAACTATGGCTACACCTTC.

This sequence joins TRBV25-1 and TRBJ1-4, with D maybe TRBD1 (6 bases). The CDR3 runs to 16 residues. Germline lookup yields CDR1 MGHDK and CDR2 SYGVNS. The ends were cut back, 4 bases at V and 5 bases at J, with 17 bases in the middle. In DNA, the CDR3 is TGTGCCAGCAGTGCCAGGGGAGAGGTGAAAAATGAAAAACTGTTTTTT. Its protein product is CASSARGEVKNEKLFF.

The DNA of the CDR3 is TGCGCCAGCAGTGCGACTAGCAATCAGCCCCAGCATTTT. Translating it yields CASSATSNQPQHF. The rearrangement uses TRBV10-2 and TRBJ1-5; no clear D. The germline gives CDR1 WSHSY, CDR2 SAAADI. This CDR3 is 13 amino acids long. V lost 4 bases and J 0 bases, leaving 4 bases between the germline ends.

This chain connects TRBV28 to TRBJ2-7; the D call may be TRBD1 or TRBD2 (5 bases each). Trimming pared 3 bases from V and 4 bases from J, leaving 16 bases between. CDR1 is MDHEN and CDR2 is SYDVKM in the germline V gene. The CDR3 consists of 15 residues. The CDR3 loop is CASSFAGSTPYEQYF. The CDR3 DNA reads TGTGCCAGCAGTTTTGCAGGGAGCACACCTTACGAGCAGTACTTC.

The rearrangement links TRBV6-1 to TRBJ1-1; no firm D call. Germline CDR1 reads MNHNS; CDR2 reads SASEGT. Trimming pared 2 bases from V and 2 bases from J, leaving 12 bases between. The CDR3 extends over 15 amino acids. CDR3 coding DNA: TGTGCCAGCAGTGAATTAAGTCCTCCCAACACTGAAGCTTTCTTT. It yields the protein CASSELSPPNTEAFF.

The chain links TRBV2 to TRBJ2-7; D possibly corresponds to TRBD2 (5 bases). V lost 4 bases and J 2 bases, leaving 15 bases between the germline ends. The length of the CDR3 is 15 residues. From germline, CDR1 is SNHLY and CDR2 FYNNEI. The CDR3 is CASSVLPGSTYEQYF. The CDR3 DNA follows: TGTGCCAGCAGTGTCCTACCGGGATCCACCTACGAGCAGTACTTC.

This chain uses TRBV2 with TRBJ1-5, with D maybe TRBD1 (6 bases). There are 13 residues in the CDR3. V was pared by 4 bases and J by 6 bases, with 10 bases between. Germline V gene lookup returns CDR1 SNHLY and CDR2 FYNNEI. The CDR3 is CASSGQAGQPQHF. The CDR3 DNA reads TGTGCCAGCAGTGGACAGGCAGGTCAGCCCCAGCATTTT.

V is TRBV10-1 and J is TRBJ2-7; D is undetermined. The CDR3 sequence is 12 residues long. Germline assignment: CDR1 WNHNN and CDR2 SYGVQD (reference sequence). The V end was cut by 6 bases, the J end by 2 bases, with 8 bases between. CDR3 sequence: CASSPNTYEQYF. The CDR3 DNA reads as TGCGCCAGCAGCCCGAACACCTACGAGCAGTACTTC.

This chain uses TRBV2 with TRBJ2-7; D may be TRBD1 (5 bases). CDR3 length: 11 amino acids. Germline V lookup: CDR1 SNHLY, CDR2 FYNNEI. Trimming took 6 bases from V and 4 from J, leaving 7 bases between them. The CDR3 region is CASRPGYEQYF. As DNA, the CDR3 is TGTGCCAGCAGGCCAGGGTACGAGCAGTACTTC.

Written as DNA, the CDR3 is TGTGCCAGTAATCCGACTAGCGGCCCCTACGAGCAGTACTTC. Protein: CASNPTSGPYEQYF. V and J are TRBV19 and TRBJ2-7, with 9 bases lining up with TRBD2. This CDR3 region has 14 residues. J gave up 2 bases and V 7 bases, and 6 bases lay outside the gene matches. Germline CDR1 is LNHDA and CDR2 is SQIVND (reference sequence).

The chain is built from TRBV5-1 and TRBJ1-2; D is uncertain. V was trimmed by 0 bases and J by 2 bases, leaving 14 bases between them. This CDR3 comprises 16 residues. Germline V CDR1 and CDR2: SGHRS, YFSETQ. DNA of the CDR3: TGCGCCAGCAGCTTGGAGGGCAGGCCCGAGAACTATGGCTACACCTTC. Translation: CASSLEGRPENYGYTF. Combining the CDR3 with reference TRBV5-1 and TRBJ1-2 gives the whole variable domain KAGVTQTPRYLIKTRGQQVTLSCSPISGHRSVSWYQQTPGQGLQFLFEYFSETQRNKGNFPGRFSGRQFSNSRSEMNVSTLELGDSALYLCASSLEGRPENYGYTFGSGTRLTVV.

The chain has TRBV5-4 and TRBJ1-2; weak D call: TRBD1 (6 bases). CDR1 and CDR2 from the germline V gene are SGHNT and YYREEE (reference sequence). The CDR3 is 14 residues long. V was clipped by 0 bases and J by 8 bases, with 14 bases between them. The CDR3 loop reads CASSLDYGGGGYTF. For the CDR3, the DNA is TGTGCCAGCAGCTTGGATTATGGGGGCGGCGGCTACACCTTC.

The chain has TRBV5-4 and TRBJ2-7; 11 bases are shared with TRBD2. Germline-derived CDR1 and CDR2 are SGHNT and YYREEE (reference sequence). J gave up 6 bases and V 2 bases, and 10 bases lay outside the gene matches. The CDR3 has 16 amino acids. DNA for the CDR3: TGTGCCAGCAGCTTCGGGGGGACTAGCGGACTTCTCGAGCAGTACTTC. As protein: CASSFGGTSGLLEQYF.

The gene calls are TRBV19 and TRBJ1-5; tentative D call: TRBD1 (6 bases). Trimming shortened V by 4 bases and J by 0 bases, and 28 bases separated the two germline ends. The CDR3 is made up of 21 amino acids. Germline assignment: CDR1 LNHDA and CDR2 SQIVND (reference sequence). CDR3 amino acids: CASSTPLALTGYGSSNQPQHF. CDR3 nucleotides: TGTGCCAGTAGTACCCCATTGGCCCTCACAGGGTACGGTTCTAGCAATCAGCCCCAGCATTTT.

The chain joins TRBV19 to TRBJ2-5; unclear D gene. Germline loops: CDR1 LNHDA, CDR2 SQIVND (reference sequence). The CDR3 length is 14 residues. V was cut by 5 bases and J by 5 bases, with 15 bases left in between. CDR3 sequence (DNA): TGTGCCAGTAGTCCAGGAGAGGATCACGAGACCCAGTACTTC. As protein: CASSPGEDHETQYF.

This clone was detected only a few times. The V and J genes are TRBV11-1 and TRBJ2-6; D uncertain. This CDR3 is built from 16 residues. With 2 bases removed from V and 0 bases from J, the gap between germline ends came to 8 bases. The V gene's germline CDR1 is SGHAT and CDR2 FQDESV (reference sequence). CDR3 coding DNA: TGTGCCAGCAGCTTATGGGCCAGCTCTGGGGCCAACGTCCTGACTTTC. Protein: CASSLWASSGANVLTF. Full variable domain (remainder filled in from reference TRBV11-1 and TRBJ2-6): EAEVAQSPRYKITEKSQAVAFWCDPISGHATLYWYRQILGQGPELLVQFQDESVVDDSQLPKDRFSAERLKGVDSTLKIQPAELGDSAMYLCASSLWASSGANVLTFGAGSRLTVL.

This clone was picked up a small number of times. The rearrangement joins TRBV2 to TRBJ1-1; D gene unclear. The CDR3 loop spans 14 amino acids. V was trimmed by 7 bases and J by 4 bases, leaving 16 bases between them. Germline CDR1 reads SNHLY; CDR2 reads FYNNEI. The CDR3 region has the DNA TGTGCCAGCACCCTACTCCTTTCTCTCACTGAAGCTTTCTTT. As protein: CASTLLLSLTEAFF.

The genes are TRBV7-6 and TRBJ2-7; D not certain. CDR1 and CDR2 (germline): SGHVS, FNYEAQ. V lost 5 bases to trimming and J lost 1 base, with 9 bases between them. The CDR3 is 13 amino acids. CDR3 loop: CASSPPRSYEQYF. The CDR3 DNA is TGTGCCAGCAGCCCCCCGCGGTCCTACGAGCAGTACTTC.

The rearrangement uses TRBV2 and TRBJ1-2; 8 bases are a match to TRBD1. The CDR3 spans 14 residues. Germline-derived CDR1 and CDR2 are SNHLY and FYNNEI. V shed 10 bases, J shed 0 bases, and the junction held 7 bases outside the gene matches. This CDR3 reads CAIADRGANYGYTF. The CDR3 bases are TGTGCCATCGCCGACAGGGGAGCTAACTATGGCTACACCTTC.

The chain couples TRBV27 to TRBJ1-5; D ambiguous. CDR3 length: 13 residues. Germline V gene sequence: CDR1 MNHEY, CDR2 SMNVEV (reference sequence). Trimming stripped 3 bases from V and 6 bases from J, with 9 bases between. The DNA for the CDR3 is TGTGCCAGCAGTTTGCGAGGGTTTCAGCCCCAGCATTTT. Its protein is CASSLRGFQPQHF.

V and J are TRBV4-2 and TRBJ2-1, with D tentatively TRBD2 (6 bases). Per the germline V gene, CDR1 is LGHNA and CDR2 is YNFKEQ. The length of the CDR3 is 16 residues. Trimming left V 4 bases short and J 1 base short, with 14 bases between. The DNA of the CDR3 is TGTGCCAGCAGCCTGGCCGGGACTCGATCCTACAATGAGCAGTTCTTC. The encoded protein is CASSLAGTRSYNEQFF.

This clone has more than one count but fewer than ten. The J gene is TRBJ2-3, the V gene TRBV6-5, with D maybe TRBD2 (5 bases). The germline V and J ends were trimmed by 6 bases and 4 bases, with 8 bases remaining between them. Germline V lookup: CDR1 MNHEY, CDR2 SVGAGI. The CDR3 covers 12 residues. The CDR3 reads CASRDSADTQYF. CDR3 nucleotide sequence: TGTGCCAGCAGGGACTCCGCAGATACGCAGTATTTT.